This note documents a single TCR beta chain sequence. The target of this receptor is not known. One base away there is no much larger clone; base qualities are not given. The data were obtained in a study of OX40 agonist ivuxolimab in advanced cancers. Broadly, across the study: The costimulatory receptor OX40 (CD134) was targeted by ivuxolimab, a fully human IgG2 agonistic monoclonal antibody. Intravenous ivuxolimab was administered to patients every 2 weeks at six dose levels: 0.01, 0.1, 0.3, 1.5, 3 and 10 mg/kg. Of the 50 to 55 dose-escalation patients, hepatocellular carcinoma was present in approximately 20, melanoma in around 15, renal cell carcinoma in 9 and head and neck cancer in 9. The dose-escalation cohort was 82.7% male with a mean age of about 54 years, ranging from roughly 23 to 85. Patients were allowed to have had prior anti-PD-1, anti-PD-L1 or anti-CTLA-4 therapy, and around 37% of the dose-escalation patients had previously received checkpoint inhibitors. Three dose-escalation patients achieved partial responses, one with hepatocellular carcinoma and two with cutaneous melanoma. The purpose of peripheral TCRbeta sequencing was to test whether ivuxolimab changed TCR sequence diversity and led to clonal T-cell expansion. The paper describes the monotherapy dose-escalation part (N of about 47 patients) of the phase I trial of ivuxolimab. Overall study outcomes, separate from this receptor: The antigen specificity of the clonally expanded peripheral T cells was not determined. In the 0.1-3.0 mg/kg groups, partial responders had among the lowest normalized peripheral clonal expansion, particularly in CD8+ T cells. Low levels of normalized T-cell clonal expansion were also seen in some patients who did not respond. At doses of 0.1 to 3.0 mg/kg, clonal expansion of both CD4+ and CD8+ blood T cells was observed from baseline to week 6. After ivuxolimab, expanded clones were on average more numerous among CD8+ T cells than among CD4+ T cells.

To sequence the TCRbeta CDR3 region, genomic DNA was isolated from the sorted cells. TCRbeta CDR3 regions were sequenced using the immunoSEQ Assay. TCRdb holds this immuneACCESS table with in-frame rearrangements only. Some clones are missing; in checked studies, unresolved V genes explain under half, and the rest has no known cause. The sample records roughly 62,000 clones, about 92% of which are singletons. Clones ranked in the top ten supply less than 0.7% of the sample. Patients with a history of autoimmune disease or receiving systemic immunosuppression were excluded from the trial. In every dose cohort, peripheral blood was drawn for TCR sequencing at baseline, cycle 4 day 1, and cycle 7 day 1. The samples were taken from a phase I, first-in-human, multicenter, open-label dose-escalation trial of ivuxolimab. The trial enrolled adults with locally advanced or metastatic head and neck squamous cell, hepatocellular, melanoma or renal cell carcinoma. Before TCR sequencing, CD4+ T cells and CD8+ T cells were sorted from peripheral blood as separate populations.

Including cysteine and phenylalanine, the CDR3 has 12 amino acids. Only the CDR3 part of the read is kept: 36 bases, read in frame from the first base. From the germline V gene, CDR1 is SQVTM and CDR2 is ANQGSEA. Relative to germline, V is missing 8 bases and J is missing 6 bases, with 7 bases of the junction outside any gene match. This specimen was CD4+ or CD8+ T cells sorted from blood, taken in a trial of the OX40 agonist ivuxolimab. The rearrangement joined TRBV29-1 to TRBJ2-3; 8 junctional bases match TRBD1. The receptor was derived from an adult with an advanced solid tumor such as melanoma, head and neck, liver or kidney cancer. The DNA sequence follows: TGCAGCTCAAGGACAGGGAGCGATACGCAGTATTTT. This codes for CSSRTGSDTQYF.